Listed below are T cell receptor beta chains from one sample, sequenced in a study of CD8 T cells in Susac syndrome. TCRdb re-called the immunoSEQ multiplex PCR reads through MiXCR, storing one row per CDR3 protein. The repertoire includes 150,000 to 200,000 distinct CDR3 sequences, 90% to 97% of them detected once, and approximately 0.09% sits in the top ten. The material sequenced was CD4+ T cells from PBMCs. These receptors all stem from a human donor with multiple sclerosis. Both conserved end residues are part of each CDR3. Each record gives: D gene, V gene, clone size, J gene, CDR3 protein, CDR3 DNA. D genes are given only for firm matches. Only part of the rows carry a size: once, few, many, or a class if the clone is expanded.

d_gene: .
v_gene: TRBV30
abundance: .
j_gene: TRBJ1-1
CDR3aa: CAYRPGGMNTEAFF
CDR3nt: TGTGCCTACCGCCCGGGGGGGATGAACACTGAAGCTTTCTTT

d_gene: .
v_gene: TRBV20-1
abundance: .
j_gene: TRBJ1-2
CDR3aa: CSAVQGPFGYTF
CDR3nt: TGCAGTGCGGTACAGGGACCTTTTGGCTACACCTTC

d_gene: .
v_gene: TRBV7-2
abundance: .
j_gene: TRBJ1-5
CDR3aa: CASSLSPGHQPQHF
CDR3nt: TGTGCCAGCAGCTTAAGTCCAGGGCATCAGCCCCAGCATTTT

d_gene: .
v_gene: TRBV19
abundance: .
j_gene: TRBJ2-4
CDR3aa: CASSSWGEKNIQYF
CDR3nt: TGTGCCAGTAGTTCCTGGGGTGAAAAAAACATTCAGTACTTC

d_gene: .
v_gene: TRBV18
abundance: .
j_gene: TRBJ2-5
CDR3aa: CASSPENQETQYF
CDR3nt: TGTGCCAGCTCACCTGAGAATCAAGAGACCCAGTACTTC

d_gene: TRBD1
v_gene: TRBV7-9
abundance: .
j_gene: TRBJ1-1
CDR3aa: CASSVTDRGNTEAFF
CDR3nt: TGTGCCAGCAGCGTCACCGACAGGGGGAACACTGAAGCTTTCTTT

d_gene: .
v_gene: TRBV30
abundance: .
j_gene: TRBJ1-2
CDR3aa: CAWAPPGRRGYTF
CDR3nt: TGTGCCTGGGCCCCCCCGGGCCGGAGGGGCTACACCTTC

d_gene: .
v_gene: TRBV5-4
abundance: .
j_gene: TRBJ2-7
CDR3aa: CASSLRGAEQYF
CDR3nt: TGTGCCAGCAGCTTGAGGGGTGCAGAGCAGTACTTC

d_gene: TRBD1
v_gene: TRBV24-1
abundance: .
j_gene: TRBJ1-5
CDR3aa: CATSDLRGRKGNQPQHF
CDR3nt: TGTGCCACCAGTGATTTGAGGGGGCGGAAAGGCAATCAGCCCCAGCATTTT

d_gene: .
v_gene: TRBV6-2/TRBV6-3
abundance: .
j_gene: TRBJ2-1
CDR3aa: CASSYRGTRDNEQFF
CDR3nt: TGTGCCAGCAGTTACAGGGGTACACGGGACAATGAGCAGTTCTTC

d_gene: TRBD1
v_gene: TRBV12-3/TRBV12-4
abundance: .
j_gene: TRBJ2-3
CDR3aa: CASSSTWDRDWDTQYF
CDR3nt: TGTGCCAGCAGTTCCACCTGGGACAGGGATTGGGATACGCAGTATTTT

d_gene: .
v_gene: TRBV7-3
abundance: .
j_gene: TRBJ2-7
CDR3aa: CASSLAGESEQYF
CDR3nt: TGTGCCAGCAGCTTAGCAGGAGAGAGCGAGCAGTACTTC

d_gene: .
v_gene: TRBV4-1
abundance: .
j_gene: TRBJ2-5
CDR3aa: CASSLRDFRQETQYF
CDR3nt: TGCGCCAGCAGCCTCCGGGACTTCCGACAAGAGACCCAGTACTTC

d_gene: TRBD2
v_gene: TRBV4-1
abundance: .
j_gene: TRBJ2-3
CDR3aa: CASSQASGGRGTDTQYF
CDR3nt: TGCGCCAGCAGCCAAGCTAGCGGGGGGCGGGGCACAGATACGCAGTATTTT

d_gene: .
v_gene: TRBV6-2/TRBV6-3
abundance: once
j_gene: TRBJ2-7
CDR3aa: CASSRHYEQYF
CDR3nt: TGTGCCAGCAGTAGACACTACGAGCAGTACTTC

d_gene: TRBD2
v_gene: TRBV11-3
abundance: .
j_gene: TRBJ2-7
CDR3aa: CASSWASGGGPYEQYF
CDR3nt: TGTGCCAGCAGCTGGGCTAGCGGGGGGGGCCCCTACGAGCAGTACTTC

d_gene: .
v_gene: TRBV18
abundance: .
j_gene: TRBJ2-7
CDR3aa: CASSLAESYEQYF
CDR3nt: TGTGCCAGCTCACTTGCAGAAAGCTACGAGCAGTACTTC

d_gene: TRBD1
v_gene: TRBV12-3/TRBV12-4
abundance: .
j_gene: TRBJ2-7
CDR3aa: CASSPNRGKSSYEQYF
CDR3nt: TGTGCCAGCAGCCCAAACAGGGGAAAGAGCTCCTACGAGCAGTACTTC

d_gene: TRBD1
v_gene: TRBV29-1
abundance: .
j_gene: TRBJ1-1
CDR3aa: CSVRRGHSVTEAFF
CDR3nt: TGCAGCGTCCGCAGGGGGCACTCGGTCACTGAAGCTTTCTTT

d_gene: TRBD1
v_gene: TRBV7-6
abundance: .
j_gene: TRBJ1-1
CDR3aa: CASSREGAMNTEAFF
CDR3nt: TGTGCCAGCAGCCGTGAGGGGGCAATGAACACTGAAGCTTTCTTT

d_gene: .
v_gene: TRBV5-1
abundance: .
j_gene: TRBJ2-7
CDR3aa: CASSLAGNSYEQYF
CDR3nt: TGCGCCAGCAGCTTGGCGGGAAATTCCTACGAGCAGTACTTC

d_gene: .
v_gene: TRBV27
abundance: once
j_gene: TRBJ2-6
CDR3aa: CASSSRRLQSGANVLTF
CDR3nt: TGTGCCAGCAGTTCACGCCGACTACAATCTGGGGCCAACGTCCTGACTTTC

d_gene: .
v_gene: TRBV20-1
abundance: .
j_gene: TRBJ2-7
CDR3aa: CSARAVGLEQYF
CDR3nt: TGCAGTGCTAGAGCGGTGGGCCTCGAGCAGTACTTC